The 9 T cell receptor beta chains listed next were all sequenced from one sample in a study of blood T cell repertoires in COVID-19. Generated by immunoSEQ multiplex PCR, the TCRdb table keeps only in-frame clones and is missing some. Among over 140,000 clones listed, about three quarters were seen once. Sequences were obtained from PBMCs or T cells enriched from blood (not recorded which). Every receptor here comes from a woman in her 50s who had recovered from COVID-19.

This sequence joins TRBV19 and TRBJ2-3, with D perhaps matching TRBD1 (6 bases). The germline CDR1 and CDR2 sequences are LNHDA and SQIVND (reference sequence). Trimming pared 6 bases from V and 3 bases from J, leaving 7 bases between. The CDR3 covers 12 residues. CDR3 protein: CASRRGTDTQYF. The CDR3 bases are TGTGCCAGTAGGAGGGGGACAGATACGCAGTATTTT.

The chain links TRBV9 to TRBJ1-4; D is ambiguous. This CDR3 region has 15 residues. V was trimmed by 4 bases and J by 7 bases, leaving 17 bases between them. Germline CDR1 SGDLS, CDR2 YYNGEE. The CDR3 coding sequence is TGTGCCAGCAGCAAGGCGTTCGGGAGGACTGAAAAACTGTTTTTT. Amino acid sequence: CASSKAFGRTEKLFF.

This clone appeared a few times. The J gene is TRBJ2-1, the V gene TRBV5-6; D is undetermined. V was pared by 0 bases and J by 0 bases, with 7 bases between. From germline, CDR1 is SGHDT and CDR2 YYEEEE. The CDR3 extends over 15 amino acids. DNA of the CDR3: TGTGCCAGCAGCTTGGGGGCCGCCTCCTACAATGAGCAGTTCTTC. Amino acids: CASSLGAASYNEQFF.

The chain joins TRBV30 to TRBJ2-1; 8 bases align to TRBD2. This CDR3 is 15 amino acids long. From germline, CDR1 is GTSNPN and CDR2 SVGIG (reference sequence). V dropped 0 bases and J dropped 7; count of bases not matched to a gene: 8. CDR3 loop: CAWSVRGGRLNEQFF. As DNA, the CDR3 is TGTGCCTGGAGTGTACGCGGCGGGAGGTTAAATGAGCAGTTCTTC. Looking up the rest from reference TRBV30 and TRBJ2-1 gives the full variable domain: SQTIHQWPATLVQPVGSPLSLECTVEGTSNPNLYWYRQAAGRGLQLLFYSVGIGQISSEVPQNLSASRPQDRQFILSSKKLLLSDSGFYLCAWSVRGGRLNEQFFGPGTRLTVL.

The chain employs TRBV9 and TRBJ2-1; 8 nucleotides line up with TRBD2. Germline V gene sequence: CDR1 SGDLS, CDR2 YYNGEE. The CDR3 runs to 14 residues. V lost 3 bases to trimming and J lost 3 bases; unmatched junction nucleotides: 2. CDR3 in DNA: TGTGCCAGCAGCGCGGGACTAGTCTACAATGAGCAGTTCTTC. As protein: CASSAGLVYNEQFF. Full variable domain (outside the CDR3, taken from reference TRBV9 and TRBJ2-1): DSGVTQTPKHLITATGQRVTLRCSPRSGDLSVYWYQQSLDQGLQFLIQYYNGEERAKGNILERFSAQQFPDLHSELNLSSLELGDSALYFCASSAGLVYNEQFFGPGTRLTVL.

The chain is built from TRBV11-2 and TRBJ2-6; the match to TRBD1 covers 9 bases. Germline CDR1 is SGHAT and CDR2 is FQNNGV. Germline trimming cut 4 bases from V and 0 bases from J; bases unmatched to any gene: 7. The CDR3 runs 18 residues. The CDR3 DNA reads as TGTGCCAGCAGCTCACGGGGGACAGGGAACTCTGGGGCCAACGTCCTGACTTTC. Residues: CASSSRGTGNSGANVLTF. The full variable domain, completed using reference TRBV11-2 and TRBJ2-6, is EAGVAQSPRYKIIEKRQSVAFWCNPISGHATLYWYQQILGQGPKLLIQFQNNGVVDDSQLPKDRFSAERLKGVDSTLKIQPAKLEDSAVYLCASSSRGTGNSGANVLTFGAGSRLTVL.

The chain combines TRBV28 with TRBJ2-2; 7 bases match TRBD2. Germline-derived CDR1 and CDR2 are MDHEN and SYDVKM. V lost 6 bases, J lost 7 bases, and 20 bases stayed unmatched. The CDR3 is 18 residues long. This CDR3 reads CASRSLPGFGGSVGELFF. DNA for the CDR3: TGTGCCAGCAGAAGCCTCCCCGGTTTCGGCGGGAGTGTCGGGGAGCTGTTTTTT.

V usage is TRBV9 and J usage is TRBJ2-1; 9 bases agree with TRBD2. The germline gives CDR1 SGDLS, CDR2 YYNGEE. The trim removed 0 bases at V and 3 bases at J, leaving 10 bases unmatched. The CDR3 is 18 amino acids. CDR3 in DNA: TGTGCCAGCAGCGTAGGCGTTAGCGGGAGCGTACTCTACAATGAGCAGTTCTTC. Residues: CASSVGVSGSVLYNEQFF.

This clone was detected many times. This chain uses TRBV7-2 with TRBJ1-2; D unresolved. V was cut by 7 bases and J by 2 bases, with 17 bases left in between. The CDR3 is 15 amino acids. CDR1 is SGHTA and CDR2 is FQGNSA in the germline V gene. This CDR3 reads CASTLSPLENYGYTF. CDR3 DNA: TGTGCCAGCACCTTGTCGCCGTTGGAGAACTATGGCTACACCTTC.